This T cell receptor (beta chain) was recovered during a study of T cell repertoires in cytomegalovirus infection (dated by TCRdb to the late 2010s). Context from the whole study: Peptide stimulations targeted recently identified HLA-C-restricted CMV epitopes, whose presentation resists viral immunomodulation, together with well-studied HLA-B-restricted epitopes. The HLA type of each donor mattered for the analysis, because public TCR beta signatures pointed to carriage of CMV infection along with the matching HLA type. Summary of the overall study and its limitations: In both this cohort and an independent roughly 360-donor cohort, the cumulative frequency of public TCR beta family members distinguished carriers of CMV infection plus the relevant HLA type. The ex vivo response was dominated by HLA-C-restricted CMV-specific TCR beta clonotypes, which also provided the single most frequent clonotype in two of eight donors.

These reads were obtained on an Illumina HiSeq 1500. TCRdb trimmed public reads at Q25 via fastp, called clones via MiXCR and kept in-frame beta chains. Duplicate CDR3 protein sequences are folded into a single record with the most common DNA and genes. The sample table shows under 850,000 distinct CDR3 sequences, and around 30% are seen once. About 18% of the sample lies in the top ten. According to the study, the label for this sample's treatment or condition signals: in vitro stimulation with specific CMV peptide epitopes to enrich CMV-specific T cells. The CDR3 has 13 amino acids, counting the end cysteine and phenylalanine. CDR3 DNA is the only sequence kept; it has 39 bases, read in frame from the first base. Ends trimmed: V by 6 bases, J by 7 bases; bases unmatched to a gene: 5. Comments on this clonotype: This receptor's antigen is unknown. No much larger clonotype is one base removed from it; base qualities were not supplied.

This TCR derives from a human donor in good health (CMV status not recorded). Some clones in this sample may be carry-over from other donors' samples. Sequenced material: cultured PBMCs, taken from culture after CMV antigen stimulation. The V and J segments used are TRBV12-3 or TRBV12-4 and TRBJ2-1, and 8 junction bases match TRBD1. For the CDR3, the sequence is CASRQGARNEQFF. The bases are TGTGCCAGCAGGCAGGGGGCGAGGAATGAGCAGTTCTTC.